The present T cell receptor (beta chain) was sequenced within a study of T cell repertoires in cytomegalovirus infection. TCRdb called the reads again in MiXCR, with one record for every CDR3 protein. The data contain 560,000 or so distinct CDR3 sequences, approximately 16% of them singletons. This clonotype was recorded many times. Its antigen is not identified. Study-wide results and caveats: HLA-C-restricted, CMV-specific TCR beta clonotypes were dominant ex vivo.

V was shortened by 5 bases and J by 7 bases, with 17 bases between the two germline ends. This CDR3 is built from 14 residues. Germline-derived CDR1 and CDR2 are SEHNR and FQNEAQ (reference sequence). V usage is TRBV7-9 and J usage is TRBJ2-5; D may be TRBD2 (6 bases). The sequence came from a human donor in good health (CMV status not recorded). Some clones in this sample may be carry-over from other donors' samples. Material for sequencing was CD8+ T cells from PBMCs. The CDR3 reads CASSPEGLRGTQYF. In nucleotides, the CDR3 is TGTGCCAGCAGCCCGGAGGGGTTAAGGGGGACCCAGTACTTC.